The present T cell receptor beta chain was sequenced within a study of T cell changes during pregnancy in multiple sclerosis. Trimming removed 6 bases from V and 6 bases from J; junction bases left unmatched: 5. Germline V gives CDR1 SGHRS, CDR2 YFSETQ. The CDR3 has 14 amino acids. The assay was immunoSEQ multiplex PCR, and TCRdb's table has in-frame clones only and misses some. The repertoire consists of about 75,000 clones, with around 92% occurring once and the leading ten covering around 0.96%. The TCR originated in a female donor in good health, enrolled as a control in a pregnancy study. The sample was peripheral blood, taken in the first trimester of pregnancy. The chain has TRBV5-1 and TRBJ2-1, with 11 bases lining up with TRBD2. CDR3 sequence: CASIASGGFNEQFF. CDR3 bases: TGCGCCAGCATTGCTAGCGGGGGGTTCAATGAGCAGTTCTTC. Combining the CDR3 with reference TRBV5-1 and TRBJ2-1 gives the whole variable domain KAGVTQTPRYLIKTRGQQVTLSCSPISGHRSVSWYQQTPGQGLQFLFEYFSETQRNKGNFPGRFSGRQFSNSRSEMNVSTLELGDSALYLCASIASGGFNEQFFGPGTRLTVL.